The 16 T cell receptor beta chains listed next were all sequenced from one sample in a study of cytomegalovirus exposure and HLA in healthy donors. Both 60 Vbeta primers and 13 Jbeta primers went into the PCR. This table comes from immunoSEQ multiplex PCR, and its TCRdb copy is limited to in-frame clones, with some not included. The profile shows about 69,000 clones, about 80% of them singletons. Sequenced material: PBMCs. These receptors originate from a man aged 18 to 29 in good health and CMV-seronegative.

The J gene is TRBJ1-1, the V gene TRBV19, with D possibly being TRBD1 (6 bases). Germline CDR1 LNHDA, CDR2 SQIVND (reference sequence). The CDR3 is made up of 11 amino acids. Trimming left V 6 bases short and J 6 bases short, with 8 bases between. The CDR3, as DNA: TGTGCCAGTAGGAAGGGGGCTGAAGCTTTCTTT. Protein product: CASRKGAEAFF. The full variable domain, with the rest looked up from reference TRBV19 and TRBJ1-1, is DGGITQSPKYLFRKEGQNVTLSCEQNLNHDAMYWYRQDPGQGLRLIYYSQIVNDFQKGDIAEGYSVSREKKESFPLTVTSAQKNPTAFYLCASRKGAEAFFGQGTRLTVV.

This sequence joins TRBV5-4 and TRBJ2-7, with 8 bases lining up with TRBD2. This CDR3 contains 14 residues. Germline trimming cut 5 bases from V and 3 bases from J; bases unmatched to any gene: 7. The germline gives CDR1 SGHNT, CDR2 YYREEE (reference sequence). The CDR3 reads CASSTERGGYEQYV. The CDR3 coding sequence is TGTGCCAGCAGTACAGAACGGGGGGGCTACGAGCAGTACGTC.

The rearrangement uses TRBV18 and TRBJ2-1; 8 bases fit TRBD2. J lost 14 bases, V lost 6 bases, and 9 bases had no gene match. In germline, CDR1 is KGHSH, CDR2 LQKENI. The length of the CDR3 is 12 residues. The CDR3 sequence: CASSHPSGGEFF. For the CDR3, the DNA is TGTGCCAGCTCCCACCCCAGCGGGGGAGAGTTCTTC.

The chain couples TRBV4-2 to TRBJ2-1; 8 bases are shared with TRBD2. V dropped 0 bases and J dropped 7; count of bases not matched to a gene: 11. Per germline, CDR1 LGHNA and CDR2 YNFKEQ. The CDR3 has 17 residues. The CDR3 is CASSQDEGRLANNEQFF. DNA of the CDR3: TGTGCCAGCAGCCAAGATGAGGGGCGACTAGCGAATAATGAGCAGTTCTTC.

J is TRBJ2-1 and V is TRBV7-3, with 11 bases identical to TRBD1. This CDR3 comprises 16 residues. Trimming at V came to 8 bases and at J to 4 bases, leaving 10 bases not matched to a gene. Germline CDR1 and CDR2: SGHTA and FQGTGA. CDR3 sequence reads: CASGLTGTGGYNEQFF. The CDR3 DNA sequence: TGTGCCAGCGGATTGACCGGGACAGGGGGGTACAATGAGCAGTTCTTC.

Here the CDR3 DNA reads TGCGCCAGCAGCTTGAGCAGGGTGAACACTGAAGCTTTCTTT. Protein sequence: CASSLSRVNTEAFF. This chain joins TRBV5-1 and TRBJ1-1; a possible D gene is TRBD1 (5 bases). This CDR3 has 14 amino acids. Trimming left V 1 base short and J 0 bases short, with 7 bases between. From germline, CDR1 is SGHRS and CDR2 YFSETQ.

This clone was detected only a few times. J is TRBJ2-1 and V is TRBV6-1; no definite D call. V lost 7 bases, J lost 9 bases, and 13 bases lay in between. The CDR3 spans 12 residues. Germline values: CDR1 MNHNS, CDR2 SASEGT. The CDR3 spells CASTLDRPEQFF. The DNA for the CDR3 is TGTGCCAGCACTCTAGACCGACCTGAGCAGTTCTTC.

The chain is built from TRBV4-2 and TRBJ1-2; TRBD1 agrees at 7 bases. V was clipped by 2 bases and J by 10 bases; unmatched bases: 1. The CDR3 runs 11 residues. Germline V gene data show CDR1 as LGHNA and CDR2 as YNFKEQ. Written as DNA, the CDR3 is TGTGCCAGCAGCCAAACAGGGGTCTACACCTTC. This encodes CASSQTGVYTF.

This chain connects TRBV27 to TRBJ1-6, with D perhaps TRBD1 (5 bases). This CDR3 comprises 14 residues. The V gene lost 5 bases and the J gene lost 9 bases, with 14 bases spanning the gap. CDR1 and CDR2 (germline): MNHEY, SMNVEV (reference sequence). For the CDR3, the DNA is TGTGCCAGCAGTGCGGGGCAGGCCATTTCACCCCTCCACTTT. This sequence encodes CASSAGQAISPLHF.

The rearrangement uses TRBV7-3 and TRBJ2-5; TRBD1 agrees at 9 bases. V gave up 5 bases and J gave up 5 bases; unmatched junction bases: 9. Germline assignment: CDR1 SGHTA and CDR2 FQGTGA. The CDR3 is 15 amino acids. CDR3 loop: CASSQSGQGRETQYF. The CDR3 nucleotides read TGTGCCAGCAGCCAAAGCGGACAGGGGAGGGAGACCCAGTACTTC.

The V gene is TRBV5-4, the J gene TRBJ1-2; D may be TRBD1 (5 bases). Germline CDR1 is SGHNT and CDR2 is YYREEE (reference sequence). The CDR3 is 17 residues long. The V gene lost 0 bases and the J gene lost 0 bases, with 15 bases spanning the gap. The CDR3 DNA reads as TGTGCCAGCAGCTTGGGGGGCCCGGGTGCTTCTAACTATGGCTACACCTTC. Protein: CASSLGGPGASNYGYTF. Full variable domain (remainder filled in from reference TRBV5-4 and TRBJ1-2): ETGVTQSPTHLIKTRGQQVTLRCSSQSGHNTVSWYQQALGQGPQFIFQYYREEENGRGNFPPRFSGLQFPNYSSELNVNALELDDSALYLCASSLGGPGASNYGYTFGSGTRLTVV.

This clone was detected a few times. V is TRBV7-2 and J is TRBJ1-5; D call uncertain. V was trimmed by 1 base and J by 7 bases, leaving 17 bases between them. The length of the CDR3 is 16 residues. CDR1 SGHTA and CDR2 FQGNSA come from the germline V gene. This chain's CDR3 is CASSLGESGVRQPQHF. DNA of the CDR3: TGTGCCAGCAGCTTAGGAGAGAGCGGGGTTAGGCAGCCCCAGCATTTT.

The rearrangement links TRBV27 to TRBJ2-1, with 7 nucleotides matching TRBD1. The CDR3 has 15 amino acids. The V segment lost 3 bases and the J segment 9 bases; nucleotides outside the gene matches: 11. Germline lookup yields CDR1 MNHEY and CDR2 SMNVEV (reference sequence). CDR3 DNA sequence: TGTGCCAGCAGTTTCGCAGGGGGAATCCTCCTTGAGCAGTTCTTC. It specifies CASSFAGGILLEQFF.

The chain couples TRBV5-4 to TRBJ2-2, with TRBD1 identical over 7 bases. In germline, CDR1 is SGHNT, CDR2 YYREEE (reference sequence). V lost 5 bases and J lost 7; bases outside the gene matches: 8. This CDR3 is built from 14 residues. DNA of the CDR3: TGTGCCAGCAGTGCACAGGGGTCGGACGGGGAGCTGTTTTTT. Translating it yields CASSAQGSDGELFF.

V gene TRBV5-4 combines with J gene TRBJ2-1; the match to TRBD1 covers 10 bases. CDR1 and CDR2 from the germline V gene are SGHNT and YYREEE (reference sequence). The V gene end was trimmed by 4 bases and the J gene end by 5 bases; junction bases not matched to a gene: 6. The CDR3 loop spans 15 amino acids. In DNA, the CDR3 is TGTGCCAGCAGCCCGGGACAGGGGTTCCACAATGAGCAGTTCTTC. It codes for CASSPGQGFHNEQFF.

In this sample, this clone turned up a few times. The rearrangement uses TRBV9 and TRBJ2-1, with TRBD2 as a possible D gene (6 bases). The CDR3 consists of 18 residues. The V gene lost 3 bases and the J gene lost 10 bases, with 29 bases spanning the gap. CDR1 and CDR2 from the germline V gene are SGDLS and YYNGEE. The CDR3 region is CASSGPPGLLLSKTEQFF. CDR3 sequence (DNA): TGTGCCAGCAGCGGCCCCCCGGGACTCCTCTTATCGAAAACGGAGCAGTTCTTC.